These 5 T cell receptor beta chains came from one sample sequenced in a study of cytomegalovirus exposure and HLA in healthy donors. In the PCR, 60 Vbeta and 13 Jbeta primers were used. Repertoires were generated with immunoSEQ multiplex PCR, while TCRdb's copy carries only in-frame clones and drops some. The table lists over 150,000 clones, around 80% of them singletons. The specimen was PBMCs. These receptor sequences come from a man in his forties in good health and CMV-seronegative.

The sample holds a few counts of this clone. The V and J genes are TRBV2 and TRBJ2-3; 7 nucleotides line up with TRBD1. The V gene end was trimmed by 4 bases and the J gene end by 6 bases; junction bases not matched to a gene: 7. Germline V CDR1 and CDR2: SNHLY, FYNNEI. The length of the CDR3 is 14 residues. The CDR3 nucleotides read TGTGCCAGCAGTGTAAGGACAGGATACGATACGCAGTATTTT. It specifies CASSVRTGYDTQYF.

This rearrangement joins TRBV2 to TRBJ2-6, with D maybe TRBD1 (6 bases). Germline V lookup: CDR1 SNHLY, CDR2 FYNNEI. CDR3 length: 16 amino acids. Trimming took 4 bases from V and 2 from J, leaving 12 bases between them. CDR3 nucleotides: TGTGCCAGCAGTGGTAACAGGGTTCCTGGGGCCAACGTCCTGACTTTC. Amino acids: CASSGNRVPGANVLTF.

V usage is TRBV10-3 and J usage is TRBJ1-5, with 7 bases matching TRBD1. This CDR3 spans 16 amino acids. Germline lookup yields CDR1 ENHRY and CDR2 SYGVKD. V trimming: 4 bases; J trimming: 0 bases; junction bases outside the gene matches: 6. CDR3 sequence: CAISAGTAYSNQPQHF. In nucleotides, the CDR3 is TGTGCCATCAGTGCCGGGACAGCGTATAGCAATCAGCCCCAGCATTTT.

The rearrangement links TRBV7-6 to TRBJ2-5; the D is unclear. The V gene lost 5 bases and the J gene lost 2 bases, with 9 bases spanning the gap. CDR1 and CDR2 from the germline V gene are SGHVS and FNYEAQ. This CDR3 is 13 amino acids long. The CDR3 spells CASSPEWQETQYF. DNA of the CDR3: TGTGCCAGCAGCCCCGAGTGGCAAGAGACCCAGTACTTC.

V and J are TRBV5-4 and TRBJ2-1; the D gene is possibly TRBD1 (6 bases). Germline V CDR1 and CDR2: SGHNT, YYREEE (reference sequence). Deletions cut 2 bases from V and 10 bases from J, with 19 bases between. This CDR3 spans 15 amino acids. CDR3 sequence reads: CASSFGEGEGGEQFF. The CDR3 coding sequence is TGTGCCAGCAGCTTCGGTGAGGGGGAAGGAGGAGAGCAGTTCTTC.